This is a list of T cell receptor beta chains from one sample in a study of cytomegalovirus exposure and HLA in healthy donors. Using immunoSEQ multiplex PCR, the repertoire was profiled, and TCRdb retains in-frame clones only, with some absent. The table includes 89,000 or so clones, about four fifths detected once. Sequenced material: PBMCs. All receptors derive from a man aged 18-30 years in good health and CMV-seropositive. The CDR3 runs from the conserved cysteine through the conserved F or W. The D gene is left open where the match is weak. Rows give clone size only sometimes, using once, few, many, or a class for an expanded clone.

v_gene	j_gene	abundance	d_gene	CDR3aa	CDR3nt
TRBV30	TRBJ2-1	NA	NA	CAWTNIRGEQFF	TGTGCCTGGACTAACATAAGGGGTGAGCAGTTCTTC
TRBV19	TRBJ1-2	NA	TRBD1	CASTPRTGVYGYTF	TGTGCCAGTACCCCCCGGACAGGGGTCTACGGCTACACCTTC
TRBV14	TRBJ2-5	NA	NA	CASSPPGETQYF	TGTGCCAGCAGCCCCCCGGGGGAGACCCAGTACTTC
TRBV7-8	TRBJ2-7	NA	NA	CASSLVAQDEQYF	TGTGCCAGCAGCTTAGTGGCTCAGGACGAGCAGTACTTC
TRBV5-8	TRBJ2-2	NA	TRBD2	CASSLGTGGPDGELFF	TGTGCCAGCAGCTTGGGAACGGGGGGGCCCGACGGGGAGCTGTTTTTT
TRBV7-2	TRBJ2-7	NA	TRBD1	CASSPRPGQGAGWEQYF	TGTGCCAGCAGCCCCCGCCCGGGACAGGGGGCGGGGTGGGAGCAGTACTTC
TRBV6-5	TRBJ2-1	NA	TRBD2	CASSSPGGAGEQFF	TGTGCCAGCAGTTCCCCGGGGGGGGCCGGAGAGCAGTTCTTC
TRBV10-1	TRBJ1-2	few	TRBD1	CASSPGTGYGYTF	TGCGCCAGCAGTCCCGGGACAGGCTATGGCTACACCTTC
TRBV29-1	TRBJ2-3	NA	TRBD2	CSVGQQSGGATDTQYF	TGCAGCGTCGGACAACAAAGCGGGGGCGCCACAGATACGCAGTATTTT
TRBV5-6	TRBJ1-2	NA	TRBD1	CASSFGTGYGYTF	TGTGCCAGCAGCTTCGGGACAGGGTATGGCTACACCTTC
TRBV14	TRBJ2-2	once	NA	CASSQVGGSTGELFF	TGTGCCAGCAGCCAAGTGGGAGGCTCGACCGGGGAGCTGTTTTTT
TRBV10-3	TRBJ1-4	medium-sized	TRBD1	CAIREGAASTNEKLFF	TGTGCCATCCGGGAGGGGGCAGCTTCAACTAATGAAAAACTGTTTTTT
TRBV4-1	TRBJ1-2	NA	TRBD1	CASSPMTGNLFYGYTF	TGCGCCAGCAGCCCTATGACAGGGAACCTTTTCTATGGCTACACCTTC
TRBV5-4	TRBJ2-1	few	TRBD2	CASSRTSGEYEQFF	TGTGCCAGCAGCCGAACTAGCGGGGAATATGAGCAGTTCTTC
TRBV10-3	TRBJ2-7	NA	TRBD2	CAIRAGGDYEQYF	TGTGCCATCAGGGCGGGGGGAGATTACGAGCAGTACTTC
TRBV5-8	TRBJ1-4	NA	NA	CASSLDYNEKLFF	TGTGCCAGCAGCTTGGACTATAATGAAAAACTGTTTTTT
TRBV7-6	TRBJ2-2	NA	TRBD1	CASSRAPRTGSNTGELFF	TGTGCCAGCAGCCGGGCACCTAGGACAGGGTCGAACACCGGGGAGCTGTTTTTT
TRBV29-1	TRBJ2-7	NA	NA	CSVDVLHEQYF	TGCAGCGTTGATGTCCTTCACGAGCAGTACTTC
TRBV5-1	TRBJ1-1	NA	NA	CASSLQGNTEAFF	TGCGCCAGCAGCTTGCAGGGGAACACTGAAGCTTTCTTT
TRBV14	TRBJ2-5	NA	TRBD1	CASSRRQGNKETQYF	TGTGCCAGCAGCCGACGACAGGGGAATAAGGAGACCCAGTACTTC
TRBV28	TRBJ1-1	NA	NA	CASSFRGPTEAFF	TGTGCCAGCAGTTTCAGGGGACCAACTGAAGCTTTCTTT
TRBV4-1	TRBJ2-3	once	NA	CASSQEAGRDTQYF	TGCGCCAGCAGCCAAGAAGCCGGTCGGGATACGCAGTATTTT
TRBV9	TRBJ1-1	NA	TRBD1	CASSVGDRTEAFF	TGTGCCAGCAGCGTTGGGGACAGGACTGAAGCTTTCTTT
TRBV7-2	TRBJ1-5	NA	NA	CASSLEVGRPNQPQHF	TGTGCCAGCAGCTTAGAGGTGGGCAGACCAAATCAGCCCCAGCATTTT
TRBV7-2	TRBJ2-7	NA	NA	CASSPPGTSYEQYF	TGTGCCAGCAGCCCCCCCGGGACTTCCTACGAGCAGTACTTC
TRBV2	TRBJ2-5	NA	NA	CASLPEGEIGETQYF	TGTGCCAGCCTCCCTGAGGGGGAAATAGGAGAGACCCAGTACTTC
TRBV18	TRBJ2-3	NA	TRBD1	CASSPLYSWTGESDTQYF	TGTGCCAGCTCACCACTATATTCCTGGACAGGGGAGTCGGATACGCAGTATTTT
TRBV9	TRBJ2-1	NA	TRBD1	CASSVRQGAEQFF	TGTGCCAGCAGCGTCAGACAGGGAGCTGAGCAGTTCTTC
TRBV5-6	TRBJ2-7	NA	TRBD1	CASSLGQGKYEQYF	TGTGCCAGCAGCTTAGGACAGGGGAAATACGAGCAGTACTTC
TRBV6-1	TRBJ1-5	NA	NA	CASSETQVGGQPQHF	TGTGCCAGCAGTGAAACACAGGTCGGAGGGCAGCCCCAGCATTTT
TRBV5-1	TRBJ2-5	NA	NA	CASSLRDKQETQYF	TGCGCCAGCAGCTTGAGAGACAAACAAGAGACCCAGTACTTC
TRBV29-1	TRBJ2-1	NA	NA	CSVAPGTREQFF	TGCAGCGTTGCCCCCGGGACAAGAGAGCAGTTCTTC
TRBV5-6	TRBJ2-3	NA	NA	CASSLVGGATDTQYF	TGTGCCAGCAGCTTAGTCGGAGGGGCAACAGATACGCAGTATTTT
TRBV6-5	TRBJ1-3	NA	NA	CASSYRRISSGNTIYF	TGTGCCAGCAGTTATCGGCGGATCTCCTCTGGAAACACCATATATTTT
TRBV4-1	TRBJ2-3	once	NA	CASSQGGPTGMQDTQYF	TGCGCCAGCAGCCAAGGGGGACCCACAGGGATGCAAGATACGCAGTATTTT
TRBV5-1	TRBJ2-3	NA	TRBD2	CASSIFGGGADTQYF	TGCGCCAGCAGCATATTCGGGGGGGGTGCAGATACGCAGTATTTT
TRBV15	TRBJ1-5	NA	NA	CATSRAFTGGQPQHF	TGTGCCACCAGCAGAGCTTTTACAGGCGGTCAGCCCCAGCATTTT
TRBV5-1	TRBJ1-1	NA	NA	CASSFWGRDTEAFF	TGCGCCAGCAGCTTTTGGGGGAGGGACACTGAAGCTTTCTTT
TRBV6-1	TRBJ1-1	NA	TRBD1	CAGQGSMNTEAFF	TGTGCCGGACAGGGGAGCATGAACACTGAAGCTTTCTTT
TRBV5-8	TRBJ1-4	NA	NA	CASSTQGWEGEKLFF	TGTGCCAGCAGCACACAGGGCTGGGAAGGTGAAAAACTGTTTTTT
TRBV6-1	TRBJ1-6	NA	NA	CASSALRGGGDSPLHF	TGTGCCAGCAGTGCCCTCAGGGGTGGAGGAGATTCACCCCTCCACTTT
TRBV14	TRBJ2-5	NA	TRBD1	CASSYGTGGRETQYF	TGTGCCAGCAGCTACGGGACAGGGGGAAGGGAGACCCAGTACTTC
TRBV5-1	TRBJ2-3	NA	NA	CASSYSTSTDTQYF	TGCGCCAGCAGCTACTCCACTAGCACAGATACGCAGTATTTT
TRBV28	TRBJ2-5	NA	NA	CASTPLQGGKEETQYF	TGTGCCAGCACCCCCCTGCAGGGGGGTAAGGAAGAGACCCAGTACTTC
TRBV5-6	TRBJ2-5	NA	NA	CASSSGLQETQYF	TGTGCCAGCAGCTCTGGGCTCCAAGAGACCCAGTACTTC
TRBV28	TRBJ2-3	medium-sized	TRBD1	CASSPAADRGTDTQYF	TGTGCCAGCAGTCCCGCAGCTGACAGGGGGACAGATACGCAGTATTTT
TRBV11-2	TRBJ2-7	NA	TRBD2	CASSFGGLAGGTYEQYF	TGTGCCAGCAGCTTCGGGGGACTAGCGGGGGGCACCTACGAGCAGTACTTC
TRBV2	TRBJ2-1	NA	TRBD2	CASSRPAGGRDEQFF	TGTGCCAGCAGTCGGCCCGCGGGGGGCCGGGATGAGCAGTTCTTC
TRBV5-1	TRBJ2-5	NA	TRBD2	CASSLLAGGPETQYF	TGCGCCAGCAGCTTGCTTGCGGGGGGGCCCGAGACCCAGTACTTC
TRBV7-9	TRBJ1-6	NA	NA	CASSSRASNSPLHF	TGTGCCAGCAGCTCCAGGGCGAGTAATTCACCCCTCCACTTT
TRBV6-4	TRBJ2-2	NA	NA	CASSDVGAQTGELFF	TGTGCCAGCAGTGACGTGGGGGCGCAGACCGGGGAGCTGTTTTTT
TRBV4-2	TRBJ1-2	NA	NA	CASSQDSGIYGYTF	TGTGCCAGCAGCCAAGATTCCGGGATCTATGGCTACACCTTC
TRBV27	TRBJ2-5	NA	NA	CASSFQNEQETQYF	TGTGCCAGCAGTTTCCAAAATGAGCAAGAGACCCAGTACTTC
TRBV28	TRBJ1-5	NA	NA	CASSTGTPQHF	TGTGCCAGCAGTACAGGGACACCTCAGCATTTT
TRBV28	TRBJ2-7	NA	NA	CASSEPGQSSSYEQYF	TGTGCCAGCAGTGAGCCAGGACAGTCGAGCTCCTACGAGCAGTACTTC
TRBV7-6	TRBJ2-7	NA	TRBD1	CASSTGQSSYEQYF	TGTGCCAGCAGCACGGGACAGAGCTCCTACGAGCAGTACTTC
TRBV6-5	TRBJ2-5	few	NA	CASSSPRGAQETQYF	TGTGCCAGCAGTTCACCCCGCGGGGCCCAAGAGACCCAGTACTTC
TRBV18	TRBJ1-1	NA	TRBD1	CASSPLPLSGQGLINTEAFF	TGTGCCAGCTCACCTTTACCACTTTCGGGACAGGGATTGATAAACACTGAAGCTTTCTTT
TRBV30	TRBJ2-3	many	TRBD2	CAWSQAPSSGGADTQYF	TGTGCCTGGAGTCAAGCCCCCTCTAGCGGGGGGGCCGATACGCAGTATTTT
TRBV6-1	TRBJ1-5	NA	NA	CASSLQDSNQPQHF	TGTGCCAGCAGTCTACAGGATAGCAATCAGCCCCAGCATTTT